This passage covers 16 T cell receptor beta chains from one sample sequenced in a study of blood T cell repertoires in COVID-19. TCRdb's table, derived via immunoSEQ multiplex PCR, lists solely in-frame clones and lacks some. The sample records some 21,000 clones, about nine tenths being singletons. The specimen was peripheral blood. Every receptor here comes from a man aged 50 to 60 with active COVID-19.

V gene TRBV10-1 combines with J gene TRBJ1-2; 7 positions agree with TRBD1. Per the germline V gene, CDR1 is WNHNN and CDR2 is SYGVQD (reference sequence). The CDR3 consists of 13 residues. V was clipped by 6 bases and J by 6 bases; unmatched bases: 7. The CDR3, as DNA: TGCGCCAGCAGCCCGACAGGGTTGAATGGCTACACCTTC. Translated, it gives CASSPTGLNGYTF.

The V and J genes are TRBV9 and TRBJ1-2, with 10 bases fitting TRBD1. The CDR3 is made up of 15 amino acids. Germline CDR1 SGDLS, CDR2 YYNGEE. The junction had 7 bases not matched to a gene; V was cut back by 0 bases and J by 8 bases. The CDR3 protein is CASSVVHGTGEGYTF. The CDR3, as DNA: TGTGCCAGCAGCGTAGTTCATGGGACAGGGGAAGGCTACACCTTC.

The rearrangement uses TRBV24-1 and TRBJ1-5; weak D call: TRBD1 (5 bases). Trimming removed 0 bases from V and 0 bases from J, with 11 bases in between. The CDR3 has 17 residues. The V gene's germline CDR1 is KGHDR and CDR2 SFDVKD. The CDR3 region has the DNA TGTGCCACCAGTGATTTGCTTAGGGGTTATAGCAATCAGCCCCAGCATTTT. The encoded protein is CATSDLLRGYSNQPQHF.

DNA of the CDR3: TGTGCCAGCAGCTTAGATCGCGGTAGCGGGGGTCAAGAGACCCAGTACTTC. It specifies CASSLDRGSGGQETQYF. The V and J genes are TRBV13 and TRBJ2-5, with TRBD2 identical over 9 bases. From germline, CDR1 is PRHDT and CDR2 FYEKMQ (reference sequence). V trimming: 1 base; J trimming: 2 bases; junction bases outside the gene matches: 8. CDR3 length: 17 amino acids.

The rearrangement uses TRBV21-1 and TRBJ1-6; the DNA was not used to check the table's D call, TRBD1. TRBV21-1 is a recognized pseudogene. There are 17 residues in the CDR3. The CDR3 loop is CASSTHRPSSYNSPLHF. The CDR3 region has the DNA TGTGCCAGCAGCACTCACAGGCCCTCCTCCTATAATTCACCCCTCCACTTT.

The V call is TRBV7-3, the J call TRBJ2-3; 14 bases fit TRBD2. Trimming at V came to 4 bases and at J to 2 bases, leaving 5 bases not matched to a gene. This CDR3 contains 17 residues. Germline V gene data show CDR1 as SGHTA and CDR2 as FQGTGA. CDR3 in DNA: TGTGCCAGCAGCTCCTGGACTAGCGGGGGGTCCACAGATACGCAGTATTTT. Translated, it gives CASSSWTSGGSTDTQYF.

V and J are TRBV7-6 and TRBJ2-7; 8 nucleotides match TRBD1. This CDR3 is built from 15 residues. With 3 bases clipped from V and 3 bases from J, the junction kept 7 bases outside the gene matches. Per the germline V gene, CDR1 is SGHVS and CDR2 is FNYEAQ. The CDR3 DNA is TGTGCCAGCAGCTTTGGCGGGACAGGCAACTACGAGCAGTACTTC. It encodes CASSFGGTGNYEQYF.

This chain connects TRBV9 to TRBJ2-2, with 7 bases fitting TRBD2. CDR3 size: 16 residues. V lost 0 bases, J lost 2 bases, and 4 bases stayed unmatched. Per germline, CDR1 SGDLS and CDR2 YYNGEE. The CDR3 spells CASSVEASGNTGELFF. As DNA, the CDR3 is TGTGCCAGCAGCGTAGAGGCTAGCGGAAACACCGGGGAGCTGTTTTTT.

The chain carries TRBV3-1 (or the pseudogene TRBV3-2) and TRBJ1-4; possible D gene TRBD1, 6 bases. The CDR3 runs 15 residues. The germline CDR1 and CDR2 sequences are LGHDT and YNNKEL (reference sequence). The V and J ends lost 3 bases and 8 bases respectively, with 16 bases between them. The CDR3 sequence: CASSHIRGGEEKLFF. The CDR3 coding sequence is TGTGCCAGCAGCCATATCAGAGGGGGAGAGGAAAAACTGTTTTTT.

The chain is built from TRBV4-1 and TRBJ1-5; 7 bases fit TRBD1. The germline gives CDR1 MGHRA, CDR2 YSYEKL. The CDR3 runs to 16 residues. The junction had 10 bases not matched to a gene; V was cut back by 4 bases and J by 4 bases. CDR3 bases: TGCGCCAGCAGCCCCCGCGAGGGGGCGCGTAATCAGCCCCAGCATTTT. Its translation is CASSPREGARNQPQHF.

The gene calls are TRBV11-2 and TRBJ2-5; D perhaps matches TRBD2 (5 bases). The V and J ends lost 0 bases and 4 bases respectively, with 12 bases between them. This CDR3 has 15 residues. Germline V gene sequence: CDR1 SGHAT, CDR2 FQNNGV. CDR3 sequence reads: CASSLEGYAGETQYF. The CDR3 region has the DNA TGTGCCAGCAGCTTAGAGGGCTACGCGGGAGAGACCCAGTACTTC.

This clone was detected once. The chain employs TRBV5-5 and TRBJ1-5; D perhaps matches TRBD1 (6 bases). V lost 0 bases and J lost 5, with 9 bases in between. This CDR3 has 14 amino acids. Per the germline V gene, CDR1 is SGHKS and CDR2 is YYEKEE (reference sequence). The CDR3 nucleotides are TGTGCCAGCAGCTTGGCTTCAGGGGATCAGCCCCAGCATTTT. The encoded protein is CASSLASGDQPQHF.

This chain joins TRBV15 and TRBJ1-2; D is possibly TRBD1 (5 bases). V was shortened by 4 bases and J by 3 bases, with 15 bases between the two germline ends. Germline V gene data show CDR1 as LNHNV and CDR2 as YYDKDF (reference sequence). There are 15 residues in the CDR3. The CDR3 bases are TGTGCCACCAGCACCGAGACAGAGCTGCACTATGGCTACACCTTC. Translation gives CATSTETELHYGYTF. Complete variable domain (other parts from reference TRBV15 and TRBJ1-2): DAMVIQNPRYQVTQFGKPVTLSCSQTLNHNVMYWYQQKSSQAPKLLFHYYDKDFNNEADTPDNFQSRRPNTSFCFLDIRSPGLGDTAMYLCATSTETELHYGYTFGSGTRLTVV.

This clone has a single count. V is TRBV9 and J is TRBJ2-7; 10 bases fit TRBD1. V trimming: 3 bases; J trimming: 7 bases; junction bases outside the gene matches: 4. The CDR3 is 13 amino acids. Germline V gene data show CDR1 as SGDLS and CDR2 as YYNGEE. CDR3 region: CASSGGTGVEQYF. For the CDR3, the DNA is TGTGCCAGCAGCGGCGGGACAGGGGTAGAGCAGTACTTC.

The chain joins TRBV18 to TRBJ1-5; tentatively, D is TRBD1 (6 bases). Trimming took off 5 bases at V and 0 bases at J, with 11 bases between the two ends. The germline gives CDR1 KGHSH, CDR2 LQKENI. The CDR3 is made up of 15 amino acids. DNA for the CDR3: TGTGCCAGCTCAACGACAGGTTATAGCAATCAGCCCCAGCATTTT. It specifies CASSTTGYSNQPQHF.

The CDR3 protein is CASRSPGGNGYTF. For the CDR3, the DNA is TGTGCCAGTAGGTCACCAGGGGGGAATGGCTACACCTTC. The rearrangement joins TRBV19 to TRBJ1-2; 7 nucleotides agree with TRBD1. The CDR3 spans 13 residues. Germline assignment: CDR1 LNHDA and CDR2 SQIVND (reference sequence). After removal of 6 bases from V and 6 bases from J, the junction contained 7 bases not matched to a gene.